This entry concerns a single TCR beta chain. The record originates from a study of T cell changes during pregnancy in multiple sclerosis. Sequenced by immunoSEQ multiplex PCR; TCRdb stores in-frame clones only, minus some. Of over 50,000 clones in the sample, around 89% were seen once. The CDR3 contains 14 residues. Germline V lookup: CDR1 SGHTA, CDR2 FQGNSA. Trimming shortened V by 0 bases and J by 11 bases, and 16 bases separated the two germline ends. This sequence joins TRBV7-2 and TRBJ1-1; the D gene is possibly TRBD1 (5 bases). Sequencing was performed on peripheral blood, taken in the first trimester of pregnancy. This receptor was identified in a female donor in good health, enrolled as a control in a pregnancy study. This CDR3 reads CASSLAPGVEVAFF. The DNA for the CDR3 is TGTGCCAGCAGCTTAGCGCCGGGGGTGGAGGTGGCTTTCTTT.